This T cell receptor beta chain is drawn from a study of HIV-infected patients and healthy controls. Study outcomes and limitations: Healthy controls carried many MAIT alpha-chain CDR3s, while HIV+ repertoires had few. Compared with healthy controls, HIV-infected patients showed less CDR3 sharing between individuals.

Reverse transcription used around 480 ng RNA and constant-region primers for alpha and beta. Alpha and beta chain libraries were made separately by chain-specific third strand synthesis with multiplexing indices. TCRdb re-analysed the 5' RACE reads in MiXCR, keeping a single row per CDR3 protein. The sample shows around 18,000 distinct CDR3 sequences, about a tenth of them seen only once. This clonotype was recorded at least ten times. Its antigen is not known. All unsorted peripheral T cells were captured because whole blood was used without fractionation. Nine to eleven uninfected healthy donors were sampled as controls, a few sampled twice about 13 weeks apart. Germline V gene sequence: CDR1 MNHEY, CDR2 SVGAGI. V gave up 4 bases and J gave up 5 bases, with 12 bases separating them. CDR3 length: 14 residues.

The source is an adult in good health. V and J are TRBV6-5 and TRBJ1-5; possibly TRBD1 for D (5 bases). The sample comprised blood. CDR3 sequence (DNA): TGTGCCAGCAGTTCGGGACTTGGGGATCAGCCCCAGCATTTT. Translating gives CASSSGLGDQPQHF.